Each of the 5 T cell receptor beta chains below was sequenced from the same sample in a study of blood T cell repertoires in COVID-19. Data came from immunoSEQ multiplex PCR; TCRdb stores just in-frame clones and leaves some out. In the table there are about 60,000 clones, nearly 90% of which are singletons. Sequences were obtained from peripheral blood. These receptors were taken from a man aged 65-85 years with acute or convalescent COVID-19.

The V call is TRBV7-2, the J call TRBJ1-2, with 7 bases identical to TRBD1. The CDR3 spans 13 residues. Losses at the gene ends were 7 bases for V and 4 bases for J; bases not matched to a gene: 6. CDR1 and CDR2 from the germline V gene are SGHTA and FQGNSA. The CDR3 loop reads CASNIQGIYGYTF. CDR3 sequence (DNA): TGTGCCAGCAACATACAGGGGATCTATGGCTACACCTTC.

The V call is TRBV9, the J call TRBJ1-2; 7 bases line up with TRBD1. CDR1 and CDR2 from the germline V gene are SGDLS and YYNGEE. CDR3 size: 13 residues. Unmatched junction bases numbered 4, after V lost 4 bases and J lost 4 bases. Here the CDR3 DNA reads TGTGCCAGCAGCCCCTCAGGGGGCTATGGCTACACCTTC. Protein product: CASSPSGGYGYTF. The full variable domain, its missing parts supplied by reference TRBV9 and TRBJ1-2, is DSGVTQTPKHLITATGQRVTLRCSPRSGDLSVYWYQQSLDQGLQFLIQYYNGEERAKGNILERFSAQQFPDLHSELNLSSLELGDSALYFCASSPSGGYGYTFGSGTRLTVV.

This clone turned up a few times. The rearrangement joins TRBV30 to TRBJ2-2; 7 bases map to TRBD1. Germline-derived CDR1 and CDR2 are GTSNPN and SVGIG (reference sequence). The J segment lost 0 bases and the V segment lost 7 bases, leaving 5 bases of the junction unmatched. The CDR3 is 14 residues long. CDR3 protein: CAYRGQPNTGELFF. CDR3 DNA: TGTGCCTACAGGGGTCAGCCGAACACCGGGGAGCTGTTTTTT.

The CDR3 loop is CASSGTGSYGYTF. The CDR3 region has the DNA TGTGCCAGCAGCGGGACAGGGTCTTATGGCTACACCTTC. This sequence joins TRBV9 and TRBJ1-2; 8 nucleotides agree with TRBD1. Germline CDR1 reads SGDLS; CDR2 reads YYNGEE. J was trimmed by 5 bases and V by 3 bases; bases with no gene match: 3. The CDR3 is 13 amino acids.

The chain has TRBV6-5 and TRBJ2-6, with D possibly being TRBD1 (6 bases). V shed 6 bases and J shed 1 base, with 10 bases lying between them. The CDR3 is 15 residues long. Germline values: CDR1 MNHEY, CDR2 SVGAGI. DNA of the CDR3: TGTGCCAGCAGCCACAGGGCGTCTGGGGCCAACGTCCTGACTTTC. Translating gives CASSHRASGANVLTF.